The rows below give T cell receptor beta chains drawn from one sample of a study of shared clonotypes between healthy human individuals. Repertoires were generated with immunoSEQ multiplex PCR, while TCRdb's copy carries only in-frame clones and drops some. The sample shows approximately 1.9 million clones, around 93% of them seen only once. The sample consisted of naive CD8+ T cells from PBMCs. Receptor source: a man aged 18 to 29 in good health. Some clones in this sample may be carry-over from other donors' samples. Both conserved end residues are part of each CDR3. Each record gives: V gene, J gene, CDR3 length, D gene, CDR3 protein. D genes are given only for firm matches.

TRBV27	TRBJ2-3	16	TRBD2	CASSPRTSADTNTQYF
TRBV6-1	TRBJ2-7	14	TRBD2	CASTITAGPGEQYF
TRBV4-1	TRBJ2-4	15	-	CASSQDSGVVNIQYF
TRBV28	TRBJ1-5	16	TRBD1	CASSLLTGSSNQPQHF
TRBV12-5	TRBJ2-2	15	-	CASGLVQGYTGELFF
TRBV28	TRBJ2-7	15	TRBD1	CASSLTTGDMGEQYF
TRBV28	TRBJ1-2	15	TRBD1	CASSSRTGGGYGYTF
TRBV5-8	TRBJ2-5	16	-	CASSLLPSPSEETQYF
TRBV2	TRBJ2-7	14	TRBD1	CASSPGTENYEQYF
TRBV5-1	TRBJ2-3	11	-	CASRTQDTQYF
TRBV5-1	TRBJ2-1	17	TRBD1	CASSLGWTGSSYNEQFF
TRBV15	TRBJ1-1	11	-	CATGWGTEAFF
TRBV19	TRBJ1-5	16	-	CASSIFSPGGNQPQHF
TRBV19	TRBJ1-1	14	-	CASSRTALGTEAFF